This entry lists 32 T cell receptor beta chains sequenced from one sample in a study of cytomegalovirus exposure and HLA in healthy donors. PCR involved 60 Vbeta and 13 Jbeta primers. The assay was immunoSEQ multiplex PCR, and TCRdb's table has in-frame clones only and misses some. The sample gives under 170,000 clones, 55% to 75% of which show up once; around 7.1% is in the top ten. The source material was PBMCs. The receptors here all came from a woman aged 60-75 years in good health and CMV-seropositive.

This clone was seen just once. The CDR3 sequence: CASSLTSGDYNEQFF. CDR3 in DNA: TGTGCCAGCAGTTTGACTAGCGGGGACTACAATGAGCAGTTCTTC. The gene calls are TRBV7-9 and TRBJ2-1; 11 bases map to TRBD2. The CDR3 spans 15 residues. In germline, CDR1 is SEHNR, CDR2 FQNEAQ (reference sequence). V shed 6 bases and J 3 bases; nucleotides not matched to a gene: 4. Together with reference TRBV7-9 and TRBJ2-1, the CDR3 gives the full variable domain: DTGVSQNPRHKITKRGQNVTFRCDPISEHNRLYWYRQTLGQGPEFLTYFQNEAQLEKSRLLSDRFSAERPKGSFSTLEIQRTEQGDSAMYLCASSLTSGDYNEQFFGPGTRLTVL.

The rearrangement joins TRBV9 to TRBJ1-2; 11 positions match TRBD1. V dropped 2 bases and J dropped 5; count of bases not matched to a gene: 8. CDR3 length: 16 residues. Germline V CDR1 and CDR2: SGDLS, YYNGEE. CDR3 region: CASSVSGTGGLYGYTF. The CDR3 coding sequence is TGTGCCAGCAGCGTCTCCGGGACAGGGGGGCTTTATGGCTACACCTTC.

The chain combines TRBV7-9 with TRBJ2-3; TRBD2 agrees at 11 bases. The germline V gene has CDR1 SEHNR and CDR2 FQNEAQ (reference sequence). With V trimmed by 8 bases and J by 3 bases, 4 bases remained unmatched. The CDR3 spans 14 residues. CDR3 nucleotides: TGTGCCAGCGGTGTAGCGGGAGGGACAGATACGCAGTATTTT. Translated: CASGVAGGTDTQYF.

V is TRBV9 and J is TRBJ2-5; 11 nucleotides align to TRBD1. The CDR3 extends over 16 amino acids. Losses at the gene ends were 4 bases for V and 2 bases for J; bases not matched to a gene: 7. Germline CDR1 and CDR2: SGDLS and YYNGEE. CDR3 amino acids: CASSMGTGGYQETQYF. The CDR3 DNA follows: TGTGCCAGCAGCATGGGGACAGGGGGATATCAAGAGACCCAGTACTTC.

The chain is built from TRBV7-9 and TRBJ2-1, with TRBD1 identical over 12 bases. Looked up from germline, CDR1 is SEHNR and CDR2 is FQNEAQ (reference sequence). The CDR3 extends over 17 amino acids. The junction had 11 bases not matched to a gene; V was cut back by 1 base and J by 10 bases. In DNA, the CDR3 is TGTGCCAGCAGCTTAGGGTTGGGACAGGGGGCGAACGGGGAGCAGTTCTTC. As protein: CASSLGLGQGANGEQFF.

The J gene is TRBJ2-1, the V gene TRBV21-1; the D call of TRBD1 is as the table states it, not checked on the DNA. TRBV21-1 is recorded as a pseudogene. This CDR3 has 19 residues. The chain's CDR3 is CASSRGATGAGGRYNEQFF. Here the CDR3 DNA reads TGTGCCAGCAGCAGAGGGGCGACAGGGGCCGGGGGAAGGTACAATGAGCAGTTCTTC.

In regard to this clone: This CDR3 is also generated by other DNA sequences in the sample. This sequence joins TRBV5-1 and TRBJ2-3, with 8 bases fitting TRBD1. Trimming removed 3 bases from V and 3 bases from J; junction bases left unmatched: 3. This CDR3 contains 14 residues. Germline CDR1 is SGHRS and CDR2 is YFSETQ. The CDR3 sequence: CASSSGQGTDTQYF. The CDR3, as DNA: TGCGCCAGCAGCTCAGGACAGGGTACAGATACGCAGTATTTT.

The chain recombines TRBV5-1 with TRBJ2-5, with 11 bases matching TRBD2. Germline V CDR1 and CDR2: SGHRS, YFSETQ. The ends lost 2 bases at V and 5 bases at J; junction bases unmatched: 5. The CDR3 extends over 15 amino acids. The CDR3 reads CASSFSGRAGETQYF. The CDR3 nucleotides read TGCGCCAGCAGCTTTAGCGGGAGGGCCGGGGAGACCCAGTACTTC. Complete variable domain (other parts from reference TRBV5-1 and TRBJ2-5): KAGVTQTPRYLIKTRGQQVTLSCSPISGHRSVSWYQQTPGQGLQFLFEYFSETQRNKGNFPGRFSGRQFSNSRSEMNVSTLELGDSALYLCASSFSGRAGETQYFGPGTRLLVL.

The rearrangement uses TRBV25-1 and TRBJ1-1, with D maybe TRBD1 (6 bases). The germline gives CDR1 MGHDK, CDR2 SYGVNS. V lost 2 bases to trimming and J lost 8 bases, with 15 bases between them. The CDR3 totals 14 residues. CDR3 sequence: CASSETGPAQEAFF. For the CDR3, the DNA is TGTGCCAGCAGTGAAACAGGGCCAGCCCAAGAAGCTTTCTTT.

The V call is TRBV7-8, the J call TRBJ2-1; the match to TRBD2 covers 7 bases. This CDR3 has 17 amino acids. CDR1 is SGHVS, CDR2 FQNEAQ, per germline. V shed 0 bases and J 2 bases; nucleotides not matched to a gene: 7. CDR3 sequence reads: CASSLARGSNTYNEQFF. The CDR3 DNA is TGTGCCAGCAGCTTAGCACGCGGGAGTAACACCTACAATGAGCAGTTCTTC.

This clone was detected only once. The chain is built from TRBV29-1 and TRBJ1-2; 8 bases are a match to TRBD1. The CDR3 totals 13 residues. The germline V gene encodes CDR1 SQVTM and CDR2 ANQGSEA. J gave up 5 bases and V 3 bases, and 5 bases lay outside the gene matches. The CDR3 loop is CSVDLQGVYGYTF. CDR3 DNA sequence: TGCAGCGTTGATTTACAGGGGGTGTATGGCTACACCTTC.

This clone is a singleton in its sample. The gene calls are TRBV27 and TRBJ2-1; 8 bases agree with TRBD1. The V segment lost 6 bases and the J segment 7 bases; nucleotides outside the gene matches: 5. CDR1 and CDR2 from the germline V gene are MNHEY and SMNVEV (reference sequence). The CDR3 spans 13 residues. CDR3 nucleotide sequence: TGTGCCAGCAGCCCGGACAGGGCTAATGAGCAGTTCTTC. Amino acids: CASSPDRANEQFF.

J is TRBJ2-7 and V is TRBV28; 10 nucleotides line up with TRBD2. Germline V gives CDR1 MDHEN, CDR2 SYDVKM. The CDR3 is 16 residues long. V shed 6 bases, J shed 6 bases, and the junction held 14 bases outside the gene matches. The CDR3 DNA reads TGTGCCAGCAGCTCCCCTAGCGGGGGAGGAGGTGGCGAGCAGTACTTC. Protein: CASSSPSGGGGGEQYF.

The rearrangement joins TRBV2 to TRBJ2-6, with D possibly TRBD2 on 6 matching bases. There are 16 residues in the CDR3. The V and J ends lost 7 bases and 0 bases respectively, with 13 bases between them. Looked up from germline, CDR1 is SNHLY and CDR2 is FYNNEI. The CDR3: CASTTGTPSGANVLTF. The CDR3 DNA reads TGTGCCAGCACTACGGGGACTCCCTCTGGGGCCAACGTCCTGACTTTC.

The genes are TRBV5-1 and TRBJ2-5, with TRBD2 matching over 7 bases. This CDR3 region has 17 residues. Germline V gene data show CDR1 as SGHRS and CDR2 as YFSETQ. V lost 0 bases to trimming and J lost 3 bases; unmatched junction nucleotides: 11. The chain's CDR3 is CASSLATPGRGEETQYF. The CDR3 DNA reads TGCGCCAGCAGCTTGGCCACGCCGGGGAGGGGCGAAGAGACCCAGTACTTC.

This clone showed up just a few times. The rearrangement uses TRBV5-5 and TRBJ1-4, with no clear D. Germline V gene lookup returns CDR1 SGHKS and CDR2 YYEKEE (reference sequence). V lost 3 bases to trimming and J lost 5 bases, with 17 bases between them. The CDR3 runs to 16 residues. The DNA for the CDR3 is TGTGCCAGCAGCTCGACTCCCCTTGGGTCCAATGAAAAACTGTTTTTT. This codes for CASSSTPLGSNEKLFF.

The V call is TRBV5-1, the J call TRBJ2-2, with D possibly TRBD2 on 6 matching bases. Trimming stripped 0 bases from V and 1 base from J, with 10 bases between. The CDR3 runs to 16 residues. The germline V gene encodes CDR1 SGHRS and CDR2 YFSETQ. The CDR3 DNA reads as TGCGCCAGCAGCTTGGAGCAGGGAGGGAACACCGGGGAGCTGTTTTTT. As protein: CASSLEQGGNTGELFF.

This chain uses TRBV10-3 with TRBJ2-5, with 12 positions matching TRBD2. The CDR3 has 14 residues. The trim removed 7 bases at V and 5 bases at J, leaving 5 bases unmatched. The germline V gene encodes CDR1 ENHRY and CDR2 SYGVKD. CDR3 in amino acids: CAIKTSGSRETQYF. CDR3 bases: TGTGCCATCAAGACTAGCGGGAGTAGGGAGACCCAGTACTTC.

This clone was observed a few times. The gene calls are TRBV28 and TRBJ1-2; TRBD1 is a possible D gene (6 bases). CDR3 length: 13 amino acids. CDR1 MDHEN and CDR2 SYDVKM come from the germline V gene. V lost 5 bases and J lost 4, with 11 bases in between. The CDR3 bases are TGTGCCAGCAGTCCGCACAGGGCCTATGGCTACACCTTC. Translated, it gives CASSPHRAYGYTF.

The table lists this clone with a count of one. This rearrangement joins TRBV4-1 to TRBJ2-2, with D possibly being TRBD1 (6 bases). This CDR3 is built from 14 residues. The ends were cut back, 2 bases at V and 8 bases at J, with 12 bases in the middle. Germline V gene data show CDR1 as MGHRA and CDR2 as YSYEKL. The DNA of the CDR3 is TGCGCCAGCAGCCAAACAGGGTTGAGGGGGGAGCTGTTTTTT. This encodes CASSQTGLRGELFF.

The V gene is TRBV5-1, the J gene TRBJ2-1, with TRBD2 as a possible D gene (6 bases). The V gene lost 2 bases and the J gene lost 8 bases, with 17 bases spanning the gap. CDR3 length: 15 residues. Germline V gene sequence: CDR1 SGHRS, CDR2 YFSETQ. The CDR3: CASSLLATHTYEQFF. The CDR3 nucleotides read TGCGCCAGCAGCTTACTAGCAACACACACGTATGAGCAGTTCTTC.

The chain links TRBV5-4 to TRBJ2-5, with 8 bases that match TRBD2. The CDR3 totals 13 residues. From germline, CDR1 is SGHNT and CDR2 YYREEE (reference sequence). The trim removed 4 bases at V and 7 bases at J, leaving 6 bases unmatched. For the CDR3, the DNA is TGTGCCAGCAGCGTTAGCGGGATCTGGACCCAGTACTTC. Amino acid sequence: CASSVSGIWTQYF. Supplemented by reference TRBV5-4 and TRBJ2-5, the full variable domain reads ETGVTQSPTHLIKTRGQQVTLRCSSQSGHNTVSWYQQALGQGPQFIFQYYREEENGRGNFPPRFSGLQFPNYSSELNVNALELDDSALYLCASSVSGIWTQYFGPGTRLLVL.

The CDR3: CATTRSGSSYEQYF. The CDR3 nucleotides are TGTGCCACCACCCGGAGCGGGTCTTCCTACGAGCAGTACTTC. V usage is TRBV28 and J usage is TRBJ2-7; D perhaps matches TRBD2 (6 bases). This CDR3 region has 14 residues. The V end was cut by 10 bases, the J end by 1 base, with 17 bases between. Germline assignment: CDR1 MDHEN and CDR2 SYDVKM.

The CDR3 bases are TGTGCCAGCAGCTTCACACGGGAGAACACTGAAGCTTTCTTT. Its protein product is CASSFTRENTEAFF. The chain is built from TRBV7-2 and TRBJ1-1; D gene uncertain. V gave up 3 bases and J gave up 1 base, with 9 bases separating them. The V gene's germline CDR1 is SGHTA and CDR2 FQGNSA. The CDR3 consists of 14 residues.

This chain joins TRBV19 and TRBJ2-1; 12 nucleotides agree with TRBD2. The CDR3 is made up of 13 amino acids. V dropped 6 bases and J dropped 9; count of bases not matched to a gene: 3. Germline V gene lookup returns CDR1 LNHDA and CDR2 SQIVND (reference sequence). The CDR3 DNA reads as TGTGCCAGTAGGCTAGCGGGAGGGACTGAGCAGTTCTTC. Protein: CASRLAGGTEQFF.

The chain carries TRBV5-1 and TRBJ2-5, with 10 bases matching TRBD2. The V gene's germline CDR1 is SGHRS and CDR2 YFSETQ. The CDR3 is made up of 16 amino acids. J gave up 4 bases and V 1 base, and 7 bases lay outside the gene matches. The DNA for the CDR3 is TGCGCCAGCAGCTTGATCAGCGGGAGGGCCCTAGAGACCCAGTACTTC. This codes for CASSLISGRALETQYF.

This clone appeared a few times. The V and J genes are TRBV28 and TRBJ2-2; weak D call: TRBD2 (6 bases). Germline assignment: CDR1 MDHEN and CDR2 SYDVKM. The V and J ends lost 5 bases and 4 bases respectively, with 11 bases between them. There are 14 residues in the CDR3. CDR3 residues: CASSPLAPTGELFF. Written as DNA, the CDR3 is TGTGCCAGCAGTCCGCTAGCGCCCACCGGGGAGCTGTTTTTT.

The rearrangement uses TRBV29-1 and TRBJ1-4; D is possibly TRBD1 (6 bases). Trimming left V 6 bases short and J 8 bases short, with 13 bases between. The CDR3 is 12 amino acids. CDR1 is SQVTM and CDR2 is ANQGSEA in the germline V gene. CDR3 nucleotide sequence: TGCAGCGTAGGGGGGGCTGGAGAAAAACTGTTTTTT. This codes for CSVGGAGEKLFF. Variable domain in full (rest from reference TRBV29-1 and TRBJ1-4): SAVISQKPSRDICQRGTSLTIQCQVDSQVTMMFWYRQQPGQSLTLIATANQGSEATYESGFVIDKFPISRPNLTFSTLTVSNMSPEDSSIYLCSVGGAGEKLFFGSGTQLSVL.

The chain combines TRBV15 with TRBJ2-2, with 12 nucleotides matching TRBD2. J gave up 0 bases and V 5 bases, and 4 bases lay outside the gene matches. Germline V lookup: CDR1 LNHNV, CDR2 YYDKDF (reference sequence). The CDR3 consists of 17 residues. For the CDR3, the DNA is TGTGCCACCAGCCCGACTAGCGGGAGAGCGAACACCGGGGAGCTGTTTTTT. Translating it yields CATSPTSGRANTGELFF.

The chain uses TRBV5-4 and TRBJ2-1, with 9 bases aligning to TRBD2. Germline loops: CDR1 SGHNT, CDR2 YYREEE (reference sequence). This CDR3 comprises 14 residues. With 9 bases clipped from V and 8 bases from J, the junction kept 12 bases outside the gene matches. This CDR3 reads CATGTGTSPYEQFF. The CDR3 DNA reads TGTGCCACGGGCACCGGGACTAGCCCCTATGAGCAGTTCTTC.

The V gene is TRBV5-1, the J gene TRBJ2-5, with 8 positions matching TRBD2. The J call may not be correct, given that the DNA end is closer to TRBJ2-7. The germline gives CDR1 SGHRS, CDR2 YFSETQ. There are 15 residues in the CDR3. CDR3 DNA: TGCGCCAGCAGCTACGGGACTAGTGGAACCTACGAGCAGTACTTC. As protein: CASSYGTSGTYEQYF.

The chain recombines TRBV27 with TRBJ2-4; D is perhaps TRBD1 (5 bases). Germline values: CDR1 MNHEY, CDR2 SMNVEV (reference sequence). Trimming removed 6 bases from V and 7 bases from J, with 7 bases in between. This CDR3 has 11 amino acids. The CDR3 spells CASSDSNIQYF. In DNA, the CDR3 is TGTGCCAGCAGCGACAGCAACATTCAGTACTTC.